This is a list of T cell receptor beta chains from one sample in a study of T cell responses to AZD1222 COVID-19 vaccine. Sequenced by immunoSEQ multiplex PCR; TCRdb stores in-frame clones only, minus some. The table has around 130,000 clones, about 91% seen once. Sequenced here: peripheral blood, sampled on day 0 of AZD1222 vaccination. The receptors stem from an adult in good health. CDR3s include the opening cysteine and the closing phenylalanine or tryptophan. Each record gives: D gene, J gene, clone size, V gene, CDR3 DNA, CDR3 protein. The D gene is left open where the match is weak. The size entry is marked missing in some rows and otherwise reads once, few, many or a size class.

D: NA
J: TRBJ1-1
size: once
V: TRBV5-6
DNA: TGTGCCAGCAGCAAGACAGACACTGAAGCTTTCTTT
CDR3: CASSKTDTEAFF

D: TRBD1
J: TRBJ1-2
size: NA
V: TRBV18
DNA: TGTGCCAGCTCACCTACGGGACAGATAATCTATGGCTACACCTTC
CDR3: CASSPTGQIIYGYTF

D: TRBD1
J: TRBJ1-6
size: NA
V: TRBV19
DNA: TGTGCCAGTAGATCGACAGGGGGTGGTTATTCACCCCTCCACTTT
CDR3: CASRSTGGGYSPLHF

D: TRBD2
J: TRBJ2-2
size: NA
V: TRBV27
DNA: TGTGCCAGCAGTTTTTGGACTAGCGGGAGATACGGGGAGCTGTTTTTT
CDR3: CASSFWTSGRYGELFF

D: NA
J: TRBJ2-6
size: NA
V: TRBV5-1
DNA: TGCGCCAGCAGCTTGGCTCCGCTTGACAGCTCTGGGGCCAACGTCCTGACTTTC
CDR3: CASSLAPLDSSGANVLTF

D: NA
J: TRBJ1-1
size: NA
V: TRBV5-1
DNA: TGCGCCAGCAGCTTGGAGCCGGGAGGCGACACTGAAGCTTTCTTT
CDR3: CASSLEPGGDTEAFF

D: NA
J: TRBJ2-2
size: NA
V: TRBV3-1/TRBV3-2
DNA: TGTGCCAGCAGTACCACGGCCGGGGAGCTGTTTTTT
CDR3: CASSTTAGELFF

D: TRBD2
J: TRBJ2-3
size: NA
V: TRBV3-1/TRBV3-2
DNA: TGTGCCAGCGACAGCGGGGATACCTCTCGCACAGATACGCAGTATTTT
CDR3: CASDSGDTSRTDTQYF

D: NA
J: TRBJ2-1
size: NA
V: TRBV5-6
DNA: TGTGCCAGCAGCTTGGCCGATAGGCTATCCTACAATGAGCAGTTCTTC
CDR3: CASSLADRLSYNEQFF

D: TRBD1
J: TRBJ2-1
size: few
V: TRBV19
DNA: TGTGCCAGTAGTCCCACACAGGGGCCCCCTCGGAATGAGCAGTTCTTC
CDR3: CASSPTQGPPRNEQFF

D: NA
J: TRBJ2-6
size: NA
V: TRBV4-1
DNA: TGCGCCAGCAGCCAGATACAGGGAGTCCACTCTGGGGCCAACGTCCTGACTTTC
CDR3: CASSQIQGVHSGANVLTF

D: NA
J: TRBJ1-5
size: NA
V: TRBV7-2
DNA: TGTGCCAGCAGCTTAGCCCATCCTGGACAGCCCCAGCATTTT
CDR3: CASSLAHPGQPQHF

D: TRBD1
J: TRBJ1-2
size: NA
V: TRBV2
DNA: TGTGCCAGCAATCGGGACAGCTATGGCTACACCTTC
CDR3: CASNRDSYGYTF